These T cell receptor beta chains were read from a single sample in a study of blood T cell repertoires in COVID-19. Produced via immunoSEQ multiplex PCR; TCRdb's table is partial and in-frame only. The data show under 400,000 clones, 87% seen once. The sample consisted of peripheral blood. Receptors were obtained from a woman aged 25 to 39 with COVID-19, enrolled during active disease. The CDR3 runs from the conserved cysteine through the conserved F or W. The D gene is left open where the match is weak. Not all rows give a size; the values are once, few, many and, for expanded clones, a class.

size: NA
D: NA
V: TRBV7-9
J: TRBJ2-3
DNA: TGTGCCAGCAGCTTTTCCGGGAGTGGCACAGATACGCAGTATTTT
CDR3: CASSFSGSGTDTQYF

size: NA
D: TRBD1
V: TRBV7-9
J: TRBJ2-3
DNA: TGTGCCAGCAGCTCACCGGGACAGGGGGCTACAGATACGCAGTATTTT
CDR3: CASSSPGQGATDTQYF

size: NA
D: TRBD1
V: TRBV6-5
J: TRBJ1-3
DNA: TGTGCCAGCAGTTACCGACGGACAGGGGGTGGAAACACCATATATTTT
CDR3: CASSYRRTGGGNTIYF

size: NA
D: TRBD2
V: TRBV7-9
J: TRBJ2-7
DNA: TGTGCCAGCAGCTCGACTAGCGCTAGCTCCTACGAGCAGTACTTC
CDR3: CASSSTSASSYEQYF

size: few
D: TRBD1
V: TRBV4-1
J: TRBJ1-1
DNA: TGCGCCAGCAGCCACCGACAGGGCGGCACTGAAGCTTTCTTT
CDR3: CASSHRQGGTEAFF

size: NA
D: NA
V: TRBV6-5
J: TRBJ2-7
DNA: TGTGCCAGCAGCAAACCGGGACAAGCCTCCTACGAGCAGTACTTC
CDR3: CASSKPGQASYEQYF

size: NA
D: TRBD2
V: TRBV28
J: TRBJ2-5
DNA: TGTGCCAGCAGGTCGGGGGGTCTCGAGACCCAGTACTTC
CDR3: CASRSGGLETQYF

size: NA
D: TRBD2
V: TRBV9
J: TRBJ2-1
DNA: TGTGCCAGCAGCGTAGGAGTTAGCGGGAGGCACAATGAGCAGTTCTTC
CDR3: CASSVGVSGRHNEQFF

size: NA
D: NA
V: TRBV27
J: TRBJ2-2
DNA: TGTGCCAGCAGTCCACAGGGTACCGGGGAGCTGTTTTTT
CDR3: CASSPQGTGELFF

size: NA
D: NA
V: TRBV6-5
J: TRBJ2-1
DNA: TGTGCCAGCAGAATTGAGGGAAATGAGCAGTTCTTC
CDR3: CASRIEGNEQFF

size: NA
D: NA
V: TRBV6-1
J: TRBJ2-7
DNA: TGTGCCAGCAGTGAAGCGATGGACTACTACGAGCAGTACTTC
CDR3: CASSEAMDYYEQYF

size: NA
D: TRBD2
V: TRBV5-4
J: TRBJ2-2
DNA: TGTGCCAGCAGCGAGGGACTAGAGGGCGGGGAGCTGTTTTTT
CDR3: CASSEGLEGGELFF

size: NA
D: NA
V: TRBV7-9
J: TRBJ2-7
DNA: TGTGCCAGCAGCTTCAGTTTCTACGAGCAGTACTTC
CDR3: CASSFSFYEQYF

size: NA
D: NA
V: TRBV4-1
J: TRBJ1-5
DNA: TGCGCCAGCAGCCAAGGATGGGGCCAACGACAGCCCCAGCATTTT
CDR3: CASSQGWGQRQPQHF

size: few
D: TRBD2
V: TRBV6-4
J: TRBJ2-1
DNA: TGTGCCAGCAGTGAGGGTAGCGGGAGTCCCAATGAGCAGTTCTTC
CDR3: CASSEGSGSPNEQFF

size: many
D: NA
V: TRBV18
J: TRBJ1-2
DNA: TGTGCCAGCTCACCACCCTCGGGGGTTGGCTACACCTTC
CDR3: CASSPPSGVGYTF

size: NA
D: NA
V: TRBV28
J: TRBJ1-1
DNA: NA
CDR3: CASSFLAGGDMNTEAFF

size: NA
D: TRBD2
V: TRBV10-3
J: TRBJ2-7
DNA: TGTGCTCCGAATCGGGCGGGAGGGTTCTACGAGCAGTACTTC
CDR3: CAPNRAGGFYEQYF